Listed below are T cell receptor beta chains from one sample, sequenced in a study of shared clonotypes between healthy human individuals. The assay was immunoSEQ multiplex PCR, and TCRdb's table has in-frame clones only and misses some. The sample includes around 500,000 clones, roughly 80% of them seen just once. Sequencing was performed on PBMCs. These receptors were collected from a woman aged 40 to 50 in good health. Some clones in this sample may be carry-over from other donors' samples. Each CDR3 is given with its conserved first and last residue. Each record gives: V gene, J gene, CDR3 protein.

V: TRBV5-1; J: TRBJ2-1; CDR3: CASSLGTIAGGNNEQFF
V: TRBV27; J: TRBJ2-7; CDR3: CASSLSPDPYGPSGRPHEQYF
V: TRBV7-2; J: TRBJ2-1; CDR3: CASSGDRHEQFF
V: TRBV7-3; J: TRBJ2-3; CDR3: CASSPGLAGDTDTQYF
V: TRBV7-2; J: TRBJ1-1; CDR3: CASSLDPGQIEAFF
V: TRBV5-1; J: TRBJ2-1; CDR3: CASSLETGGEQFF
V: TRBV28; J: TRBJ2-3; CDR3: CASSPGGSTDTQYF
V: TRBV5-1; J: TRBJ2-4; CDR3: CASSSVGVAKNIQYF
V: TRBV18; J: TRBJ2-3; CDR3: CASSPPSQGPGDTQYF
V: TRBV18; J: TRBJ2-7; CDR3: CASSGQGTYEQYF
V: TRBV7-9; J: TRBJ2-2; CDR3: CASSRGTSDVGELFF
V: TRBV29-1; J: TRBJ1-3; CDR3: CSASTRCSGNTIYF
V: TRBV19; J: TRBJ1-5; CDR3: CASSIAGGGSNQPQHF
V: TRBV18; J: TRBJ1-5; CDR3: CASSPLGLNQPQHF
V: TRBV10-3; J: TRBJ2-2; CDR3: CAISEGQPDTGELFF
V: TRBV30; J: TRBJ1-1; CDR3: CAWRTPGHLNTEAFF
V: TRBV6-5; J: TRBJ1-2; CDR3: CASSYGYTF
V: TRBV9; J: TRBJ2-1; CDR3: CASSVQSGSNEQFF
V: TRBV15; J: TRBJ1-1; CDR3: CATSIVGNTEAFF
V: TRBV11-3; J: TRBJ2-3; CDR3: CASSQSRARDTQYF
V: TRBV4-2; J: TRBJ2-3; CDR3: CASSLRGDYRTDTQYF
V: TRBV6-1; J: TRBJ1-2; CDR3: CASSDFRGGGYTF
V: TRBV7-9; J: TRBJ1-1; CDR3: CASSLGVAGATVGEAFF
V: TRBV28; J: TRBJ1-5; CDR3: CASQGGNQPQHF
V: TRBV7-8; J: TRBJ1-1; CDR3: CASNDRGKNEAFF
V: TRBV6-1; J: TRBJ2-6; CDR3: CASSESLAGVLTF
V: TRBV18; J: TRBJ2-5; CDR3: CASSPNTGVQETQYF
V: TRBV28; J: TRBJ1-1; CDR3: CASSPRGAWTEAFF
V: TRBV19; J: TRBJ1-3; CDR3: CASSTRQGATGNTIYF
V: TRBV9; J: TRBJ2-3; CDR3: CASSVSLADRTDTQYF
V: TRBV28; J: TRBJ2-7; CDR3: CASNRLGTDPIMYF
V: TRBV5-1; J: TRBJ2-2; CDR3: CASSLDGGSNTGELFF
V: TRBV5-6; J: TRBJ2-5; CDR3: CASSSGGGETQYF
V: TRBV30; J: TRBJ2-1; CDR3: CAWSVYYNEQFF
V: TRBV27; J: TRBJ1-4; CDR3: CASSLLGERKEKLFF
V: TRBV7-2; J: TRBJ2-3; CDR3: CASSSYPDTQYF
V: TRBV30; J: TRBJ1-2; CDR3: CAWSSPSRGANYGYTF
V: TRBV25-1; J: TRBJ2-7; CDR3: CASSEFPGGEQYF
V: TRBV29-1; J: TRBJ2-1; CDR3: CSVEDRRQGVYNEQFF
V: TRBV6-5; J: TRBJ2-7; CDR3: CASSKTGDPNYEQYF
V: TRBV7-7; J: TRBJ2-3; CDR3: CASSDQGGDTQYF
V: TRBV10-3; J: TRBJ2-2; CDR3: CAIGGANTGELFF
V: TRBV28; J: TRBJ2-3; CDR3: CASSLRLDTQYF
V: TRBV7-2; J: TRBJ1-2; CDR3: CASSLWQGGSNYGYTF